This TCR beta chain is from a study of blood T cell repertoires in COVID-19. Whole-study context: From T cells, B-cell-depleted T cells, or PBMCs came the material, which was cDNA or gDNA.

Germline V CDR1 and CDR2: SGHNT, YENEEA. J lost 4 bases, V lost 7 bases, and 13 bases had no gene match. The CDR3 consists of 16 residues. In the original workflow: The assay estimated nucleated cells by amplifying reference gene primers. Here immunoSEQ multiplex PCR was the method, and the copy in TCRdb shows in-frame clones only, minus some. The V and J calls and clone size are taken from that table; D and trimming were inferred from the DNA. The sample records about 78,000 clones, less than 95% being singletons. The receptor was derived from a woman aged 45-60 years in a cohort sampled during active COVID-19. The chain uses TRBV11-3 and TRBJ1-5; 7 bases fit TRBD1. Sequencing used peripheral blood. CDR3 bases: TGTGCCAGCATCGATCTCGACAGGGCTCAGAATCAGCCCCAGCATTTT. Amino acid sequence: CASIDLDRAQNQPQHF.